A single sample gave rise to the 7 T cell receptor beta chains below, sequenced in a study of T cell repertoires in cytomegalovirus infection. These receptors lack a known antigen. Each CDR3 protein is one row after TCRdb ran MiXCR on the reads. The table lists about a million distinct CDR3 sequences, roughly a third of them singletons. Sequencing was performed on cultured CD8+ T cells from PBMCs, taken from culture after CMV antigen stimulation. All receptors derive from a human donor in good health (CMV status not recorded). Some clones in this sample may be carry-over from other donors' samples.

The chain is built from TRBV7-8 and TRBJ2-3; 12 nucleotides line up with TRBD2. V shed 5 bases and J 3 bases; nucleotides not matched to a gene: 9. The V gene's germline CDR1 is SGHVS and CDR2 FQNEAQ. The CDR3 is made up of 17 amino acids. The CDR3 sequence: CASSPPSGGVITDTQYF. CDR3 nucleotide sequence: TGTGCCAGCAGCCCCCCTAGCGGGGGGGTGATTACAGATACGCAGTATTTT.

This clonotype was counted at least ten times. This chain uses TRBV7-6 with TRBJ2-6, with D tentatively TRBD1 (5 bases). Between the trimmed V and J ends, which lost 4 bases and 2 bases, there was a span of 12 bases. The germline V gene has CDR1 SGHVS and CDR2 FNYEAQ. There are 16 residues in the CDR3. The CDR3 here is CASSSVDRAGANVLTF. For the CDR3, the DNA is TGTGCCAGCAGCTCCGTTGACAGAGCTGGGGCCAACGTCCTGACTTTC.

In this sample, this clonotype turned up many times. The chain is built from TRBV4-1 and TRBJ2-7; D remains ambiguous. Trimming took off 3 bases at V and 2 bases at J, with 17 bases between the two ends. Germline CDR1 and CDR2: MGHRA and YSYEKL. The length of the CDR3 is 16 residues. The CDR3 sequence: CASSHTIQALPYEQYF. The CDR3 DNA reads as TGCGCCAGCAGCCATACGATCCAGGCGCTACCCTACGAGCAGTACTTC.

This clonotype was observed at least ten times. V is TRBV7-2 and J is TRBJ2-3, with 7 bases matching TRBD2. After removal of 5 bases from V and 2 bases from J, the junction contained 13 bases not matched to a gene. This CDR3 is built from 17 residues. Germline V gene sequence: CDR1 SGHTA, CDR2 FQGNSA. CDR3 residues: CASSPISRDYNTDTQYF. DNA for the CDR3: TGTGCCAGCAGCCCCATCTCCCGGGACTACAACACAGATACGCAGTATTTT.

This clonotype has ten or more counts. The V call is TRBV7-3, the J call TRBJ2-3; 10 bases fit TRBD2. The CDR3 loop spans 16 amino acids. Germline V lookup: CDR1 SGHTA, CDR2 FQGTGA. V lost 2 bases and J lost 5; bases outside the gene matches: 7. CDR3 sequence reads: CASSLGLAVGRDTQYF. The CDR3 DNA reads TGTGCCAGCAGCTTAGGACTAGCGGTTGGAAGAGATACGCAGTATTTT.

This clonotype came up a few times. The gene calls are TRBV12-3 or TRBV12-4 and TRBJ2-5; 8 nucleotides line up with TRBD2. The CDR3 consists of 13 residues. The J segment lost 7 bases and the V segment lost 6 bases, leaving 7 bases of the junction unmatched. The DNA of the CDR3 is TGTGCCAGCAGCAATAGCGGGGTGGTGACCCAGTACTTC. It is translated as CASSNSGVVTQYF.

In nucleotides, the CDR3 is TGTGCCAGTAGTGACAGGTACTTTCGGCCCCAGCATTTT. Its protein is CASSDRYFRPQHF. The J gene is TRBJ1-5, the V gene TRBV19; a possible D gene is TRBD1 (6 bases). The CDR3 loop spans 13 amino acids. Germline CDR1 reads LNHDA; CDR2 reads SQIVND (reference sequence). V shed 5 bases and J shed 9 bases, with 14 bases lying between them.